The clone carrying this TCR beta chain showed up just once. Clones were read by immunoSEQ multiplex PCR, and TCRdb kept only the in-frame ones, dropping some. Here the sample spans about 57,000 clones, 92% being singletons. V was cut by 8 bases and J by 4 bases, with 9 bases left in between. The germline CDR1 and CDR2 sequences are MNHEY and SMNVEV (reference sequence). The CDR3 extends over 12 amino acids. The data were taken from a study of T cell changes during pregnancy in multiple sclerosis. The sequencing here drew on CD4+ T cells from peripheral blood mononuclear cells, taken in the second trimester of pregnancy. The chain is built from TRBV27 and TRBJ2-1; D is possibly TRBD2 (6 bases). The clonotype originates from a female donor with multiple sclerosis, enrolled in a pregnancy study. CDR3: CASLTSYNEQFF. CDR3 bases: TGTGCCAGCCTGACTAGTTACAATGAGCAGTTCTTC.